The rows below give T cell receptor beta chains drawn from one sample of a study of blood T cell repertoires in COVID-19. Libraries were prepared by immunoSEQ multiplex PCR; TCRdb keeps only in-frame clonotypes and omits some of them. The repertoire holds 25,000 to 30,000 clones, with 70% to 90% as singletons. Material: peripheral blood. These receptors were collected from a human donor in a cohort sampled during active COVID-19. CDR3s include the opening cysteine and the closing phenylalanine or tryptophan. Each record gives: V gene, D gene, clone size, J gene, CDR3 DNA, CDR3 protein. A D gene is named only where the DNA matches it firmly. Expanded clones get a size class; other rows say once, few or many, or leave the size out.

>TRBV29-1|TRBD1|-|TRBJ1-2
TGCAGCGTTGAAGGGCCTATCGGACAGGGTGGCTATGGCTACACCTTC
CSVEGPIGQGGYGYTF
>TRBV18|-|-|TRBJ2-1
TGTGCCAGCTCACTCGTACTCTACAATGAGCAGTTCTTC
CASSLVLYNEQFF
>TRBV27|-|-|TRBJ2-1
TGTGCCAGCAGTCGGAAGCCCTACCGGGGGAGCTCCTACAATGAGCAGTTCTTC
CASSRKPYRGSSYNEQFF
>TRBV28|TRBD2|-|TRBJ2-7
TGTGCCAGCAGTTTATGGGGGGGGACCTACGAGCAGTACTTC
CASSLWGGTYEQYF
>TRBV15|-|-|TRBJ2-2
TGTGCCACCAGCAGAGATTATACAGAGACCGGGGAGCTGTTTTTT
CATSRDYTETGELFF
>TRBV7-3|-|-|TRBJ2-5
TGTGCCAGCAGGGTAACTGACTTC
CASRVTDF
>TRBV29-1|-|-|TRBJ2-4
TGCAGCGGCCTACTCGGGACAACCGAGATGAGGGGTGACATTCAGTACTTC
CSGLLGTTEMRGDIQYF
>TRBV10-1|-|-|TRBJ2-2
TGCGCCAGCAGCGTTGGGGGGAGTCGCACCGGGGAGCTGTTTTTT
CASSVGGSRTGELFF
>TRBV4-2|-|-|TRBJ1-1
TGTGCCAGCAGCCAGGGGCCACCCACTGAAGCTTTCTTT
CASSQGPPTEAFF
>TRBV9|TRBD1|-|TRBJ2-7
TGTGCCAGCAGCGTCTATCCCGGGACAGGGGTTCGGGAGCAGTACTTC
CASSVYPGTGVREQYF
>TRBV6-2/TRBV6-3|TRBD2|-|TRBJ2-7
TGTGCCAGCAGTCTACAAGCGGGAGGGCCTACGTACGAGCAGTACTTC
CASSLQAGGPTYEQYF
>TRBV6-1|TRBD2|-|TRBJ2-3
TGTGCCAGCAGTGGGGGACTAGCGGGAGGTAGCACAGATACGCAGTATTTT
CASSGGLAGGSTDTQYF
>TRBV19|TRBD1|-|TRBJ2-6
TGTGCCAGTAGTCTTCAAACAGGGGCTGGGGCCAACGTCCTGACTTTC
CASSLQTGAGANVLTF
>TRBV7-8|-|-|TRBJ1-3
TGTGCCAGCAGCTTAGGTCAGGAATACTCTGGAAACACCATATATTTT
CASSLGQEYSGNTIYF
>TRBV5-5|-|-|TRBJ1-1
TGTGCCAGCAGCTTATGGGAGTCTGAAGCTTTCTTT
CASSLWESEAFF
>TRBV7-8|-|-|TRBJ2-1
TGTGCCAGCAGCTCCGACAGATACAATGAGCAGTTCTTC
CASSSDRYNEQFF
>TRBV19|TRBD1|-|TRBJ2-6
TGTGCCAGTAGTCTTCGCGTCCCGGGACAGCAACCTCCGAGTGGGGCCAACGTCCTGACTTTC
CASSLRVPGQQPPSGANVLTF
>TRBV5-4|TRBD1|-|TRBJ2-3
TGTGCCAGCAGACGATTAGGGGGCAGGACAGATACGCAGTATTTT
CASRRLGGRTDTQYF
>TRBV19|TRBD2|-|TRBJ2-1
TGTGCCAGTAGTAGAGGGACTAGCGGAAACAATGAGCAGTTCTTC
CASSRGTSGNNEQFF
>TRBV5-1|TRBD2|-|TRBJ2-3
TGCGCCAGCAGCTTGGCTAGCGGGAGCAGCACAGATACGCAGTATTTT
CASSLASGSSTDTQYF
>TRBV30|-|few|TRBJ1-5
TGTGCCTGGAGTGGCGTTGATGAGAATCAGCCCCAGCATTTT
CAWSGVDENQPQHF